A single sample is the source of the 9 T cell receptor beta chains below, sequenced in a study of breast tumors, draining lymph nodes, adjacent tissues. Axillary draining lymph nodes of breast cancer patients supplied the node samples. TCRdb re-called the multiplex PCR reads with MiXCR, one entry per CDR3 protein. The repertoire has approximately 230,000 distinct CDR3 sequences, about 34% of them found once; the top ten carry approximately 3.6%. Specimen: axillary lymph node tissue. These receptors were taken from a female donor with breast cancer. Some clones in this sample may be carry-over from other donors' samples.

This clonotype was found once. The germline gene is not matched at one end of the junction; a read error may be the cause. The gene calls are TRBV25-1 and TRBJ1-4; 7 positions agree with TRBD1. The CDR3 has 14 amino acids. Germline CDR1 is MGHDK and CDR2 is SYGVNS. The CDR3 DNA is TGTGCCAGCAGTACGAGGGGGCTTCGTAAAAAACTTTTTTTT. Its translation: CASSTRGLRKKLFF.

Ten or more counts support this clonotype. J is TRBJ2-3 and V is TRBV5-1; 13 bases are shared with TRBD2. Germline CDR1 SGHRS, CDR2 YFSETQ. V lost 5 bases and J lost 2; bases outside the gene matches: 5. The CDR3 consists of 16 residues. Here the CDR3 DNA reads TGCGCCAGCAGGACGGGACTAGCGGGGACCACAGATACGCAGTATTTT. It encodes CASRTGLAGTTDTQYF.

At least ten counts were recorded for this clonotype. This sequence joins TRBV5-1 and TRBJ1-2; the D is unclear. The CDR3 contains 12 residues. Trimming cost V 0 bases and J 4 bases, with 4 bases left between them. The V gene's germline CDR1 is SGHRS and CDR2 YFSETQ. DNA of the CDR3: TGCGCCAGCAGCTTGGAAACCTATGGCTACACCTTC. It is translated as CASSLETYGYTF.

Many counts were recorded for this clonotype. The V and J genes are TRBV7-2 and TRBJ2-1, with no clear D. This CDR3 is built from 15 residues. Trimming left V 4 bases short and J 3 bases short, with 13 bases between. Germline values: CDR1 SGHTA, CDR2 FQGNSA. CDR3 sequence reads: CASSYQRLVYNEQFF. DNA of the CDR3: TGTGCCAGCAGCTATCAACGGTTGGTCTACAATGAGCAGTTCTTC.

In its sample, this clonotype was seen a few times. The V and J genes are TRBV4-1 and TRBJ2-1; 15 bases are a match to TRBD2. Germline values: CDR1 MGHRA, CDR2 YSYEKL. The CDR3 covers 17 residues. Germline trimming cut 5 bases from V and 3 bases from J; bases unmatched to any gene: 5. The CDR3: CASSYGLAGGRYNEQFF. The CDR3 nucleotides read TGCGCCAGCAGCTACGGACTAGCGGGGGGGCGCTACAATGAGCAGTTCTTC.

In this sample, this clonotype turned up many times. The chain employs TRBV6-1 and TRBJ1-5; no definite D call. Trimming left V 2 bases short and J 7 bases short, with 9 bases between. This CDR3 comprises 13 residues. The germline V gene has CDR1 MNHNS and CDR2 SASEGT. The chain's CDR3 is CASSETFDQPQHF. DNA for the CDR3: TGTGCCAGCAGTGAAACCTTCGACCAGCCCCAGCATTTT.

Comment on this clonotype: A much larger clone is a single base away; this may be a read error. In DNA form, the CDR3 reads TGCGCCAGCAGCTTCGACGGGGCTAGGCGAAATGAGCAGTTCTTC. Amino acid sequence: CASSFDGARRNEQFF. The V call is TRBV5-1, the J call TRBJ2-1; D may correspond to TRBD1 or TRBD2 (5 bases each). Germline values: CDR1 SGHRS, CDR2 YFSETQ. The CDR3 length is 15 residues. V was cut by 2 bases and J by 7 bases, with 16 bases left in between. Drawing the rest from reference TRBV5-1 and TRBJ2-1, the complete variable domain is KAGVTQTPRYLIKTRGQQVTLSCSPISGHRSVSWYQQTPGQGLQFLFEYFSETQRNKGNFPGRFSGRQFSNSRSEMNVSTLELGDSALYLCASSFDGARRNEQFFGPGTRLTVL.

This clonotype has ten or more counts. The chain recombines TRBV25-1 with TRBJ2-5, with a weak D call TRBD1 (5 bases). V lost 2 bases to trimming and J lost 4 bases, with 5 bases between them. The germline CDR1 and CDR2 sequences are MGHDK and SYGVNS. This CDR3 comprises 12 residues. CDR3 nucleotides: TGTGCCAGCAGTGAAAGGGGAGAGACCCAGTACTTC. Protein product: CASSERGETQYF.

On this clonotype itself: A much larger clone differs from this one at a single base, so this may be a read error. The V gene is TRBV19, the J gene TRBJ2-2; D could derive from TRBD1 or TRBD2 (6 bases each). The germline CDR1 and CDR2 sequences are LNHDA and SQIVND (reference sequence). The CDR3 consists of 16 residues. This chain's CDR3 is CASSISRQGWTGGLFF. CDR3 coding DNA: TGTGCCAGTAGTATTTCCCGGCAGGGGTGGACCGGGGGGCTGTTTTTT. The variable domain in full, completed from reference TRBV19 and TRBJ2-2, reads DGGITQSPKYLFRKEGQNVTLSCEQNLNHDAMYWYRQDPGQGLRLIYYSQIVNDFQKGDIAEGYSVSREKKESFPLTVTSAQKNPTAFYLCASSISRQGWTGGLFFGEGSRLTVL.